These 3 T cell receptor beta chains share one sample of origin, sequenced in a study of radiotherapy plus CTLA-4 blockade in lung cancer. The data were produced by immunoSEQ multiplex PCR, yet TCRdb's version contains in-frame clones alone and is incomplete. This table holds under 100,000 clones, about 85% found once. This specimen was peripheral blood, taken from a patient treated with radiotherapy plus ipilimumab. These receptors were obtained from a human donor with non-small cell lung cancer that progressed on radiotherapy plus ipilimumab.

V gene TRBV5-1 combines with J gene TRBJ2-7, with no clear D. The CDR3 length is 11 residues. V lost 3 bases and J 1 base, leaving 2 bases between the germline ends. Germline loops: CDR1 SGHRS, CDR2 YFSETQ. The CDR3 nucleotides are TGCGCCAGCAGCTCGTCCTACGAGCAGTACTTC. This translates into CASSSSYEQYF.

The rearrangement links TRBV2 to TRBJ2-3; D call uncertain. Trimming pared 3 bases from V and 1 base from J, leaving 8 bases between. CDR1 SNHLY and CDR2 FYNNEI come from the germline V gene. This CDR3 is 14 amino acids long. CDR3: CASSDASGTDTQYF. CDR3 in DNA: TGTGCCAGCAGTGATGCGTCTGGCACAGATACGCAGTATTTT.

The chain carries TRBV19 and TRBJ2-7; D not resolved. The V and J ends lost 3 bases and 2 bases respectively, with 14 bases between them. CDR1 LNHDA and CDR2 SQIVND come from the germline V gene (reference sequence). This CDR3 region has 15 residues. CDR3 in amino acids: CASSITQVMAYEQYF. The CDR3 DNA reads TGTGCCAGTAGTATTACCCAGGTGATGGCCTACGAGCAGTACTTC.